The rows below give T cell receptor beta chains drawn from one sample of a study of blood T cell repertoires in COVID-19. The protocol was immunoSEQ multiplex PCR, while the TCRdb copy is restricted to in-frame clones and leaves out a portion. The data show some 290,000 clones, with just under 90% seen just once and approximately 12% held by the top ten. The sample was peripheral blood. The source is a woman aged 25-40 years with COVID-19, enrolled during active disease. Each CDR3 is given with its conserved first and last residue. A D gene is named only where the DNA matches it firmly. Clone size appears in some rows only: once, few, many, or a class for an expanded clone.

D | size | J | length | V | DNA | CDR3
TRBD1 | NA | TRBJ2-7 | 14 | TRBV13 | TGTGCCAGCAGCCACAGGGGTCCCACCTACGAGCAGTACTTC | CASSHRGPTYEQYF
NA | NA | TRBJ1-5 | 15 | TRBV7-2 | TGTGCCAGCAGCTTAGCTCGGGGATCCAATCAGCCCCAGCATTTT | CASSLARGSNQPQHF
NA | NA | TRBJ2-7 | 14 | TRBV5-1 | TGCGCCAGCAGCCTGGCAGGGGGGACCTACGAGCAGTACTTC | CASSLAGGTYEQYF
NA | NA | TRBJ2-1 | 14 | TRBV11-3 | TGTGCCAGCAGCCGTGGAGGGACCTACAATGAGCAGTTCTTC | CASSRGGTYNEQFF
NA | few | TRBJ2-1 | 16 | TRBV7-8 | TGTGCCAGCAGCTTAGTCACGGTCCTTTCGCGGGCTGAGCAGTTCTTC | CASSLVTVLSRAEQFF
NA | NA | TRBJ1-4 | 15 | TRBV19 | TGTGCCAGTAGAAAAGAACAGGGTGTAGGGGAAAAACTGTTTTTT | CASRKEQGVGEKLFF
NA | NA | TRBJ1-3 | 17 | TRBV19 | TGTGCCAGTAGTATAGATAGGGAGGGTTTGGCTAGTAACACCATATATTTT | CASSIDREGLASNTIYF
NA | NA | TRBJ1-1 | 12 | TRBV19 | TGTGCCAGCTCGGACTCCTGGAGGGAAGCTTTCTTT | CASSDSWREAFF
NA | few | TRBJ1-5 | 16 | TRBV28 | TGTGCCAGCAGTAACACCCGGACAAGGGGAAATCAGCCCCAGCATTTT | CASSNTRTRGNQPQHF
NA | NA | TRBJ1-1 | 16 | TRBV2 | TGTGCCAGCCTCCCGGGGGGAGGGTTCACTAACACTGAAGCTTTCTTT | CASLPGGGFTNTEAFF
NA | NA | TRBJ2-7 | 13 | TRBV12-3/TRBV12-4 | TGTGCCAGCAAAGGACAGACTTACTACGAGCAGTACTTC | CASKGQTYYEQYF
NA | NA | TRBJ2-5 | 12 | TRBV21-1 | TGTGCCAGCAGCGCCCCCGGAGAGGGCCAGTACTTC | CASSAPGEGQYF
NA | once | TRBJ1-6 | 16 | TRBV5-6 | TGTGCCAGCAGCTCCACCCTGGGAGGGCGGATAGCACCCCTCCACTTT | CASSSTLGGRIAPLHF
TRBD1 | NA | TRBJ1-5 | 15 | TRBV30 | TGTGCCTGGAGTGCCCCGGGACAGTATAATCAGCCCCAGCATTTT | CAWSAPGQYNQPQHF
NA | NA | TRBJ2-3 | 14 | TRBV6-5 | TGTGCCAGCAGTTACGGGCCTCCCCCCGATACGCAGTATTTT | CASSYGPPPDTQYF
TRBD1 | NA | TRBJ1-5 | 14 | TRBV19 | TGTGCCAGTAGTATAGTAGGGGGCTGGCAGCCCCAGCATTTT | CASSIVGGWQPQHF
TRBD1 | NA | TRBJ1-5 | 14 | TRBV30 | TGTGCCTGGAGTGTACACAGGGGGAGTCAGCCCCAGCATTTT | CAWSVHRGSQPQHF
NA | NA | TRBJ1-4 | 16 | TRBV6-5 | TGTGCCAGCAGTTACTCGGACAGAAGACTTAATGAAAAACTGTTTTTT | CASSYSDRRLNEKLFF
TRBD1 | NA | TRBJ2-5 | 13 | TRBV29-1 | TGCAGCGTGACCAAGGGGGCCTTGGAGACCCAGTACTTC | CSVTKGALETQYF
TRBD2 | NA | TRBJ2-3 | 15 | TRBV2 | TGTGCCAGCAGACAAGCGGGGGGGCTGACAGATACGCAGTATTTT | CASRQAGGLTDTQYF
TRBD1 | NA | TRBJ2-7 | 16 | TRBV11-2 | TGTGCCAGCAGCCCTTACAGGGGGCCGAGCTCCTACGAGCAGTACTTC | CASSPYRGPSSYEQYF
NA | NA | TRBJ1-5 | 15 | TRBV3-1/TRBV3-2 | TGTGCCAGCAGCTCGACAGGCGATAGCAATCAGCCCCAGCATTTT | CASSSTGDSNQPQHF
NA | NA | TRBJ1-3 | 15 | TRBV10-3 | TGTGCCAACAGGACAGCCTTGCCTTTCGGAAACACCATATATTTT | CANRTALPFGNTIYF
NA | NA | TRBJ2-7 | 12 | TRBV30 | TGTGCCTGGAGCGAAACTAGCTACGAGCAGTACTTC | CAWSETSYEQYF
TRBD2 | NA | TRBJ2-7 | 15 | TRBV19 | TGTGCCAGTAGTATAGCAGCGGGGGGGTCCTACGAGCAGTACTTC | CASSIAAGGSYEQYF
NA | NA | TRBJ1-6 | 11 | TRBV29-1 | TGCAGCGTTGTTTGGGGGCCACCCCTCCACTTT | CSVVWGPPLHF
TRBD1 | NA | TRBJ1-2 | 15 | TRBV7-9 | TGTGCCAGCAGCTTCATAGACAGGGAGGACTATGGCTACACCTTC | CASSFIDREDYGYTF